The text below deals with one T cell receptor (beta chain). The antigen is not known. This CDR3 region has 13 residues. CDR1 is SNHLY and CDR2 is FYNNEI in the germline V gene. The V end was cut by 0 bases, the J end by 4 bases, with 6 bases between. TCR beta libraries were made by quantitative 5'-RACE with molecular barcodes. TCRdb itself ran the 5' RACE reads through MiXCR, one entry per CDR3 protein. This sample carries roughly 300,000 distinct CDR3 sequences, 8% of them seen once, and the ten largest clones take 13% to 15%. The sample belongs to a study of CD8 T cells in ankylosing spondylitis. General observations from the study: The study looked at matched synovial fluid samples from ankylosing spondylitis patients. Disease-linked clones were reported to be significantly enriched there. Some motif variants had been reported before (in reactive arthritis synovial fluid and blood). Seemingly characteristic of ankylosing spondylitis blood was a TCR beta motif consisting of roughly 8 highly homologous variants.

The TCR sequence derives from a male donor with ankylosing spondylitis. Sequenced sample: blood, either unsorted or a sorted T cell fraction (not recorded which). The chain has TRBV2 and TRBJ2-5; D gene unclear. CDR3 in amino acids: CASSEALGETQYF. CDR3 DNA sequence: TGTGCCAGCAGTGAAGCTTTAGGAGAGACCCAGTACTTC.